The 11 T cell receptor beta chains below all came from one sample that was sequenced in a study of identical twins. One entry per CDR3 protein, called by TCRdb with MiXCR from the 5' RACE reads. The data contain roughly 220,000 distinct CDR3 sequences, approximately 7.1% of them seen just once; the ten biggest clones take up 13% to 15%. This same sample was also part of a study on T cells expressing NK-cell markers.

The specimen sequenced was CD8+ T cells sorted from blood. The source is a woman aged 18-35 years in good health.

This clonotype showed up many times. At one end the junction does not follow the germline gene, possibly because of a read error. V usage is TRBV12-3 or TRBV12-4 and J usage is TRBJ1-5; D call uncertain. This CDR3 contains 14 residues. The CDR3 loop is CASSLAGGNQPQHF. In nucleotides, the CDR3 is TGCGCCAGCAGCTTGGCGGGAGGCAATCAGCCCCAGCATTTT.

The table lists this clonotype with many counts. The chain joins TRBV18 to TRBJ2-7, with 9 bases lining up with TRBD1. The CDR3 loop spans 14 amino acids. Germline V gene lookup returns CDR1 KGHSH and CDR2 LQKENI. Trimming removed 5 bases from V and 7 bases from J; junction bases left unmatched: 9. Here the CDR3 DNA reads TGTGCCAGCTCAGCTGGGACAGGGTCGGGTGAGCAGTACTTC. Translating it yields CASSAGTGSGEQYF.

The chain has TRBV6-2 or TRBV6-3 and TRBJ1-1, with no clear D. Trimming took off 5 bases at V and 3 bases at J, with 16 bases between the two ends. Germline CDR1 and CDR2: MNHEY and SVGEGT. This CDR3 is 15 amino acids long. CDR3 DNA sequence: TGTGCCAGCAGTGGAATGGATACCCGGGACACTGAAGCTTTCTTT. It yields the protein CASSGMDTRDTEAFF.

This clonotype was seen many times. This chain links TRBV20-1 with TRBJ2-3; D is unresolved. Trimming took off 3 bases at V and 0 bases at J, with 7 bases between the two ends. The CDR3 extends over 13 amino acids. In germline, CDR1 is DFQATT, CDR2 SNEGSKA (reference sequence). The DNA of the CDR3 is TGCAGTGCTAGTTCTGGTAGCACAGATACGCAGTATTTT. This translates into CSASSGSTDTQYF.

This clonotype was detected many times. J is TRBJ1-1 and V is TRBV29-1; no clear D. The CDR3 runs to 12 residues. Germline CDR1 and CDR2: SQVTM and ANQGSEA. V was trimmed by 4 bases and J by 7 bases, leaving 13 bases between them. The CDR3 DNA sequence: TGCAGCGTTGGTAAAGGTCGAGGTGAAGCTTTCTTT. As protein: CSVGKGRGEAFF.

The CDR3 nucleotides read TGCAGTGCTTGGGCCGTGACGATAGCGGGGCAAGAGACCCAGTACTTC. Translated, it gives CSAWAVTIAGQETQYF. The chain uses TRBV20-1 and TRBJ2-5; 8 bases agree with TRBD2. J was trimmed by 2 bases and V by 5 bases; bases with no gene match: 13. CDR1 and CDR2 (germline): DFQATT, SNEGSKA (reference sequence). The CDR3 is 16 amino acids.

This clonotype was counted only a few times. The V and J genes are TRBV20-1 and TRBJ2-2; 7 nucleotides line up with TRBD2. J lost 4 bases, V lost 7 bases, and 6 bases had no gene match. Germline CDR1 is DFQATT and CDR2 is SNEGSKA (reference sequence). There are 13 residues in the CDR3. The CDR3 DNA follows: TGCAGTGTCGCGGGGGAGCGCACCGGGGAGCTGTTTTTT. It codes for CSVAGERTGELFF.

This clonotype was seen only a few times. CDR3 sequence (DNA): TGCAGTGCTAGTGAGGGCGGAGCGGTGCAGTATTTT. Its translation: CSASEGGAVQYF. V gene TRBV20-1 combines with J gene TRBJ2-3; D possibly corresponds to TRBD2 (5 bases). Germline V CDR1 and CDR2: DFQATT, SNEGSKA (reference sequence). The ends were cut back, 3 bases at V and 11 bases at J, with 15 bases in the middle. The length of the CDR3 is 12 residues.

The V call is TRBV12-3 or TRBV12-4, the J call TRBJ1-1; a possible D gene is TRBD1 (6 bases). Trimming left V 5 bases short and J 4 bases short, with 11 bases between. The CDR3 totals 13 residues. This chain's CDR3 is CASSITGTTEAFF. The CDR3 DNA follows: TGTGCCAGCAGTATTACAGGGACCACTGAAGCTTTCTTT.

This clonotype has a handful of counts. This chain uses TRBV11-2 with TRBJ2-1; D is ambiguous. Germline V gene sequence: CDR1 SGHAT, CDR2 FQNNGV. Trimming stripped 3 bases from V and 9 bases from J, with 12 bases between. The CDR3 length is 13 residues. CDR3 in amino acids: CASSFITSTEQFF. CDR3 DNA: TGTGCCAGCAGCTTTATTACCTCAACTGAGCAGTTCTTC. Filled out from reference TRBV11-2 and TRBJ2-1, the complete variable domain reads EAGVAQSPRYKIIEKRQSVAFWCNPISGHATLYWYQQILGQGPKLLIQFQNNGVVDDSQLPKDRFSAERLKGVDSTLKIQPAKLEDSAVYLCASSFITSTEQFFGPGTRLTVL.

The chain is built from TRBV7-9 and TRBJ2-1, with 8 positions matching TRBD2. This CDR3 is built from 16 residues. After removal of 6 bases from V and 7 bases from J, the junction contained 14 bases not matched to a gene. Germline V gene lookup returns CDR1 SEHNR and CDR2 FQNEAQ (reference sequence). The CDR3 loop reads CASSPPGAGGWNEQFF. The CDR3 coding sequence is TGTGCCAGCAGTCCCCCCGGGGCGGGAGGCTGGAATGAGCAGTTCTTC.